This T cell receptor beta chain was captured by sequencing in a study of T cell responses to AZD1222 COVID-19 vaccine. Findings and caveats of the study: Two AZD1222 administrations were followed by greater Spike-specific TCR breadth and depth. Females made up more of the donors, who were largely white British, and clonal diversity may have come out too low.

This CDR3 has 14 amino acids. Trimming pared 3 bases from V and 1 base from J, leaving 9 bases between. The germline gives CDR1 LGHDT, CDR2 YNNKEL (reference sequence). With respect to this clone: Its specificity is not known.

The table came from immunoSEQ multiplex PCR; TCRdb's copy has only in-frame clones and leaves some out. This table holds roughly 67,000 clones, over 60% found once. The chain recombines TRBV3-1 (or the pseudogene TRBV3-2) with TRBJ1-2, with D hard to call. The starting material was peripheral blood, obtained on day 0 of AZD1222 vaccination. The receptor was isolated from an adult in good health. CDR3 sequence reads: CASSHSRVNYGYTF. Written as DNA, the CDR3 is TGTGCCAGCAGCCATTCCCGGGTTAACTATGGCTACACCTTC.